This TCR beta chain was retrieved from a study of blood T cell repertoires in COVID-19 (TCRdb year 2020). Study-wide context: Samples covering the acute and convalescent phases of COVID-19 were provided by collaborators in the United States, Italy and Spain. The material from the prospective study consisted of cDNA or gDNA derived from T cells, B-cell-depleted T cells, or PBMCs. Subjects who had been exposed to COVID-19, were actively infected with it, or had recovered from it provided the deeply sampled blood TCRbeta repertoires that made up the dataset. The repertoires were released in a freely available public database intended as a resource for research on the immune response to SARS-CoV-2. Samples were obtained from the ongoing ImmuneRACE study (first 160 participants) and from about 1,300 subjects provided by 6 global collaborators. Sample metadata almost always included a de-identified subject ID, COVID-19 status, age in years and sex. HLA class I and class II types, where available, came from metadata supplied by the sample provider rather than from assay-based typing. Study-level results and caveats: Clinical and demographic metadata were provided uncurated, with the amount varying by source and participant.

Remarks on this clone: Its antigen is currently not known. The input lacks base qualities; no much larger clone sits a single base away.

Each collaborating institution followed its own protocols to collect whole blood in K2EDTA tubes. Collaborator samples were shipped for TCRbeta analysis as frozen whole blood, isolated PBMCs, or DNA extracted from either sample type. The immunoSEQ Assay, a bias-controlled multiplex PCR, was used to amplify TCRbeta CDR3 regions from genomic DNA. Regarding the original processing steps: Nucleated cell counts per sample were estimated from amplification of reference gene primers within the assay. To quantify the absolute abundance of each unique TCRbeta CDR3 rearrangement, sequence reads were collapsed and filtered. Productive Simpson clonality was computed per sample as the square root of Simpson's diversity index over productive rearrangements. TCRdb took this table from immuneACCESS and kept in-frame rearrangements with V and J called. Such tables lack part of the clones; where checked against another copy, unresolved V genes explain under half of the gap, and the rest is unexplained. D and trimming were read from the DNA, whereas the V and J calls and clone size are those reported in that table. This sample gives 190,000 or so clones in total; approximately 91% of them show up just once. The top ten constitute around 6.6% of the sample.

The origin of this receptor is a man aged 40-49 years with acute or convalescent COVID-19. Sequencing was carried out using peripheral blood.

The CDR3 protein is CASSHPSGAKNEQYF. The DNA is as follows: TGTGCCAGCAGTCACCCCTCAGGGGCAAAGAACGAGCAGTACTTC. The V and J genes are TRBV6-2 or TRBV6-3 and TRBJ2-7, with TRBD1 as a weak D call on 6 bases. Deletion took 5 bases off V and 5 bases off J, with a span of 19 bases between the germline ends. CDR1 and CDR2 (MNHEY, SVGEGT) derive from the germline V gene. The CDR3 contains 15 residues, cysteine and phenylalanine counted. CDR3 DNA is the only sequence kept; it has 45 bases, read in frame from the first base.